Here is one TCR beta chain with its context. Its specificity is not known. The V end lost 1 base, the J end lost 10 bases, and 5 bases lay between the germline ends. The V gene's germline CDR1 is SEHNR and CDR2 FQNEAQ (reference sequence). The CDR3 has 12 amino acids. Template material for TCR beta VDJ and CDR3 profiling consisted of genomic DNA. TCRdb re-analysed the reads in MiXCR, keeping a single row per CDR3 protein. Here the sample spans some 200,000 distinct CDR3 sequences, roughly half being singletons. These data are taken from a study of CD8+CD57+ T cells in acquired aplastic anemia. In the study overall: DNA per sorted CD4+ or CD8+ sample ranged about 0.2 to 30 ug, averaging roughly 3.3 ug. Findings of the study overall: Between patients and controls, CD8+ Simpson's diversity did not vary significantly. About 29 CD8+ CDR3 sequences occurred in both the patients and the controls.

Patients picked for sequencing had shown CD8+CD57+ cell expansion detected by flow cytometry. Patients uniformly had severe acquired aplastic anemia. The specimen sequenced was sorted CD4+, CD8+, or CD8+CD57+ T cells (not recorded which) from PBMCs. The J gene is TRBJ1-6, the V gene TRBV7-9; D uncertain. The sequence was obtained from a human donor with aplastic anemia. The CDR3 coding sequence is TGTGCCAGCAGCTTAGACATCTCACCCCTCCACTTT. Protein: CASSLDISPLHF.